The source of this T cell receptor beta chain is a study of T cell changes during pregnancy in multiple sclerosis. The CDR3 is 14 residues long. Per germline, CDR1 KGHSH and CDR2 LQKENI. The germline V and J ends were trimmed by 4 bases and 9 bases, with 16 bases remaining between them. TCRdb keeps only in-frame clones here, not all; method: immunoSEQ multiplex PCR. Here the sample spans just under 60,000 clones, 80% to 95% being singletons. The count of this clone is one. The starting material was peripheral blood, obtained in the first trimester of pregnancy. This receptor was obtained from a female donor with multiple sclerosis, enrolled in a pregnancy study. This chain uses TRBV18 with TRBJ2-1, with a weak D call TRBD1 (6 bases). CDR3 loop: CASSRSDRSSEQFF. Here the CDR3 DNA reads TGTGCCAGCTCACGATCAGACAGGTCCTCTGAGCAGTTCTTC.